This T cell receptor beta chain was obtained from a study of CD8+ T cells in alopecia areata. This clone showed up just once. Extracted from the samples, RNA was reverse transcribed into cDNA to serve as the sequencing template. The protocol was immunoSEQ multiplex PCR, while the TCRdb copy is restricted to in-frame clones and leaves out a portion. In the table there are fewer than 150,000 clones, around two fifths of which are singletons. Germline lookup yields CDR1 SGHVS and CDR2 FQNEAQ. This CDR3 is 14 amino acids long. Trimming cost V 1 base and J 0 bases, with 6 bases left between them. The receptor's source is a human donor with alopecia areata. Material: CD4+ T cells sorted from blood. The chain links TRBV7-8 to TRBJ1-2, with no clear D. This CDR3 is CASSLDIANYGYTF. The CDR3 region has the DNA TGTGCCAGCAGCTTAGACATAGCTAACTATGGCTACACCTTC.